This T cell receptor beta chain was recovered during a study of blood T cells in healthy people across ages. A second PCR of roughly 6 to 12 cycles used a sample-barcoded 5' primer and a J-beta primer mix. TCRdb re-analysed the 5' RACE reads in MiXCR, keeping a single row per CDR3 protein. The data hold 650,000 to 800,000 distinct CDR3 sequences, with 45% to 60% observed a single time. V shed 11 bases, J shed 0 bases, and the junction held 15 bases outside the gene matches. The CDR3 is made up of 17 amino acids. The germline V gene has CDR1 MNHEY and CDR2 SMNVEV (reference sequence). This clonotype was seen only a few times.

Sequencing was done on a sample of blood. The receptor was derived from an elderly woman in good health. The genes are TRBV27 and TRBJ2-1, with TRBD2 matching 8 bases. The CDR3 here is CAACPFGGAFSYNEQFF. The CDR3 bases are TGTGCCGCCTGCCCCTTCGGGGGGGCCTTCTCCTACAATGAGCAGTTCTTC.